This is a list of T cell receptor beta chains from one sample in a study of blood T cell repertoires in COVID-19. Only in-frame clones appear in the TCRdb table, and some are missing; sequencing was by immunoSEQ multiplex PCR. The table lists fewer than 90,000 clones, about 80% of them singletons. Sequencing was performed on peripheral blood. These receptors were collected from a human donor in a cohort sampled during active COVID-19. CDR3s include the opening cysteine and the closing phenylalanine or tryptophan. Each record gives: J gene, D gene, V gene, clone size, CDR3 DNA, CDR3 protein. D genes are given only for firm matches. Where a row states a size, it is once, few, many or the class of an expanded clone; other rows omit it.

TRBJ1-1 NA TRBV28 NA TGTGCCAGCAGTTTACCCTCGACAGGGAACACTGAAGCTTTCTTT CASSLPSTGNTEAFF
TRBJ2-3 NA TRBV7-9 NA TGTGCCAGCAGCCCTGCCGGGATTAGCACAGATACGCAGTATTTT CASSPAGISTDTQYF
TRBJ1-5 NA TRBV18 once TGTGCCAGCTCAGCAGGGCAGGATCAGCCCCAGCATTTT CASSAGQDQPQHF
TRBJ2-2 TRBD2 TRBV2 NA TGTGCCAGCAGTGTCTTCAGCGGGAGGCCGTCGGGCACCGGGGAGCTGTTTTTT CASSVFSGRPSGTGELFF
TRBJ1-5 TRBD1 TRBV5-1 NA TGCGCCAGCAGCCCGACAGGGGCGTATAGCAATCAGCCCCAGCATTTT CASSPTGAYSNQPQHF
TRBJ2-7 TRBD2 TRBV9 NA TGTGCCAGCAGCGTAGGACTAGCGGGGGGCGAGCAGTACTTC CASSVGLAGGEQYF
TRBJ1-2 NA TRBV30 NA TGTGCCTGGAGTGACAGAGACTATGGCTACACCTTC CAWSDRDYGYTF
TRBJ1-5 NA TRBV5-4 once TGTGCCAGCAGCTTGGTGGGCTCCAATCAGCCCCAGCATTTT CASSLVGSNQPQHF
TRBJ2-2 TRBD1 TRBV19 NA TGTGCCAGTCGGGACAGGGGGCCCTCGAACACCGGGGAGCTGTTTTTT CASRDRGPSNTGELFF
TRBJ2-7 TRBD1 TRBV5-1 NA TGCGCCAGCAGCACACAGGGGTTTGAGCAGTACTTC CASSTQGFEQYF
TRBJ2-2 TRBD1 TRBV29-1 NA TGCAGCATGATGGACAGGGATCTGAACACCGGGGAGCTGTTTTTT CSMMDRDLNTGELFF
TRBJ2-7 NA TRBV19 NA TGTGCCAGTAGTATTCAACACAGGGAATCCTACGAGCAGTACTTC CASSIQHRESYEQYF
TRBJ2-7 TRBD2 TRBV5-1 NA TGCGCCAGCAGCTCCCTAGCGGGAGCGGTGTACGAGCAGTACTTC CASSSLAGAVYEQYF
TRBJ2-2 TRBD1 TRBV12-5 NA TGTGCTAGTGGGACCGGGGACAGGGCTAACACCGGGGAGCTGTTTTTT CASGTGDRANTGELFF
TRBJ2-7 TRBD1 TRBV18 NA TGTGCCAGCTCCCAAGGGACAGCCTACGAGCAGTACTTC CASSQGTAYEQYF
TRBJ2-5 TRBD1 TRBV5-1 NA TGCGCCAGCAGCACCTCCGGGACAGGGGAAGAGACCCAGTACTTC CASSTSGTGEETQYF
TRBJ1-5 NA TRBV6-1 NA TGTGCCAGCAGTGAAACGCATCGCGGTCAGCCCCAGCATTTT CASSETHRGQPQHF
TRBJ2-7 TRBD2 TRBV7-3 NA TGTGCCAGCAGCTTAATCAGTCCGGCTAGCGGGCTCTACGAGCAGTACTTC CASSLISPASGLYEQYF
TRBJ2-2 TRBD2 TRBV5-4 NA TGTGCCAGCAGCTGGGGACTAGCGGGCGACACCGGGGAGCTGTTTTTT CASSWGLAGDTGELFF
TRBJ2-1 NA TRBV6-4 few TGTGCCAGCAGTGACTCCAGGGCCGGTGAGCAGTTCTTC CASSDSRAGEQFF
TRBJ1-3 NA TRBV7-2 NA TGTGCCAGCAGCTCTGGAGGCTCTGGAAACACCATATATTTT CASSSGGSGNTIYF